A single T cell receptor (beta chain) is shown here with its context. The data belong to a study of shared clonotypes between healthy human individuals. With V trimmed by 2 bases and J by 8 bases, 8 bases remained unmatched. The CDR3 is 15 amino acids. The germline CDR1 and CDR2 sequences are MNHEY and SMNVEV (reference sequence). Deep-level running was used for the assay. Assay used: immunoSEQ multiplex PCR; TCRdb lists only in-frame clones, some missing. The sample carries about 480,000 clones, 79% recorded once. The chain joins TRBV27 to TRBJ1-4, with 7 nucleotides matching TRBD1. The sequence was collected from a woman aged 40 to 50 in good health. Some clones in this sample may be carry-over from other donors' samples. The sample consisted of PBMCs. The CDR3 nucleotides read TGTGCCAGCAGTTTAAAGGGGACAGTAGTGGAAAAACTGTTTTTT. Translated: CASSLKGTVVEKLFF.